A selection of T cell receptor beta chains follows, all from one sample in a study of T-cell reconstitution after alpha-beta-depleted transplantation in children. Each CDR3 protein is one row after TCRdb ran MiXCR on the PCR reads. The sample lists about 170,000 distinct CDR3 sequences, 11% seen once, with around 14% in the top ten. The material was PBMCs, obtained before TCRalphabeta/CD19-depleted stem cell transplant. These receptors all stem from a boy aged 2-15 years with acute myeloid leukemia, due to receive a stem cell transplant. CDR3s include the opening cysteine and the closing phenylalanine or tryptophan. A D gene is named only where the DNA matches it firmly. Clone sizes are given selectively: once, few, many, or a class where the clone is expanded.

V gene	clone size	D gene	J gene	CDR3 protein	CDR3 DNA
TRBV30	NA	TRBD1	TRBJ1-4	CAWRSRDRGNEKLFF	TGTGCCTGGAGGTCTCGGGACAGGGGAAATGAAAAACTGTTTTTT
TRBV20-1	many	TRBD1	TRBJ2-4	CSARDTFGTGDVNIQYF	TGCAGTGCTAGAGATACATTTGGGACAGGGGACGTCAACATTCAGTACTTC
TRBV20-1	many	NA	TRBJ1-1	CSAPGPTNTEAFF	TGCAGTGCTCCGGGACCCACGAACACTGAAGCTTTCTTT
TRBV6-5	many	NA	TRBJ1-1	CASSYGGTGAFF	TGTGCCAGCAGTTACGGGGGGACGGGAGCTTTCTTT
TRBV5-1	many	NA	TRBJ1-2	CASSLVGANYGYTF	TGCGCCAGCAGCTTGGTAGGGGCTAACTATGGCTACACCTTC
TRBV10-3	many	TRBD1	TRBJ1-5	CAISEGQGVNQPQHF	TGTGCCATCAGTGAAGGACAGGGAGTCAATCAGCCCCAGCATTTT
TRBV12-3/TRBV12-4	NA	NA	TRBJ1-5	CASSPKVGNQPQHF	TGTGCCAGCAGCCCAAAGGTGGGGAATCAGCCCCAGCATTTT
TRBV4-2	many	NA	TRBJ1-5	CASSQGQGADNQPQHF	TGTGCCAGCAGCCAAGGGCAGGGAGCGGACAATCAGCCCCAGCATTTT
TRBV5-1	many	NA	TRBJ2-1	CASSLRDYRAHEQFF	TGCGCCAGCAGCCTCCGGGACTACAGGGCCCATGAGCAGTTCTTC
TRBV6-2/TRBV6-3	many	TRBD1	TRBJ1-1	CASSSQGAQAFF	TGTGCCAGCAGTTCCCAGGGGGCGCAAGCTTTCTTT
TRBV30	NA	NA	TRBJ2-1	CAWPWSSYNEQFF	TGTGCCTGGCCCTGGAGCTCCTACAATGAGCAGTTCTTC
TRBV7-2	many	NA	TRBJ2-5	CASSFPQGPWETQYF	TGTGCCAGCAGCTTCCCCCAGGGGCCGTGGGAGACCCAGTACTTC
TRBV3-1	many	NA	TRBJ1-2	CASSQAGLGVYTF	TGCGCCAGCAGCCAAGCAGGGTTAGGGGTCTACACCTTC
TRBV28	many	TRBD1	TRBJ2-7	CASHRGSYEQYF	TGTGCCAGTCACAGGGGGTCCTACGAGCAGTACTTC
TRBV11-2	many	NA	TRBJ2-5	CASSLDRVAQYF	TGTGCCAGCAGCTTAGACAGGGTTGCCCAGTACTTC
TRBV5-1	many	NA	TRBJ2-2	CASSLWQGDTGELFF	TGCGCCAGCAGCTTGTGGCAGGGCGACACCGGGGAGCTGTTTTTT
TRBV6-2/TRBV6-3	many	TRBD2	TRBJ2-1	CASSYSMTSGIQSSYNEQFF	TGTGCCAGCAGTTACTCTATGACTAGCGGGATCCAAAGCTCCTACAATGAGCAGTTCTTC
TRBV7-2	many	NA	TRBJ2-7	CASSLSSIYEQYF	TGTGCCAGCAGCTTATCGTCGATCTACGAGCAGTACTTC
TRBV5-1	many	NA	TRBJ2-3	CASSFGQGGPGDTQYF	TGCGCCAGCAGCTTTGGACAGGGAGGGCCTGGAGATACGCAGTATTTT
TRBV20-1	many	TRBD2	TRBJ2-1	CSARRYGTSGGNEQFF	TGCAGTGCTAGACGTTACGGGACTAGCGGGGGCAATGAGCAGTTCTTC
TRBV20-1	many	TRBD2	TRBJ2-2	CSALAGRGTGELFF	TGCAGTGCTCTAGCGGGGCGAGGCACCGGGGAGCTGTTTTTT
TRBV27	many	NA	TRBJ2-5	CASSLFGPMETQYF	TGTGCCAGCAGTTTATTTGGGCCCATGGAGACCCAGTACTTC
TRBV4-1	many	TRBD1	TRBJ2-1	CASSQALGQGRDEQFF	TGCGCCAGCAGCCAAGCTCTCGGACAGGGGCGCGATGAGCAGTTCTTC
TRBV20-1	many	TRBD2	TRBJ2-2	CSAYSGLATGELFF	TGCAGTGCCTATTCAGGACTAGCCACCGGGGAGCTGTTTTTT
TRBV6-1	NA	TRBD1	TRBJ2-3	CASRRDGTGVPDTQYF	TGTGCCAGCAGACGGGATGGGACAGGGGTACCAGATACGCAGTATTTT
TRBV19	NA	NA	TRBJ2-5	CASKKGKETQYF	TGTGCCAGTAAGAAAGGGAAGGAGACCCAGTACTTC
TRBV6-2/TRBV6-3	many	TRBD2	TRBJ2-4	CASSYSPETSGRGMTKNIQYF	TGTGCCAGCAGTTACTCGCCTGAGACTAGCGGGAGAGGGATGACCAAAAACATTCAGTACTTC
TRBV27	NA	NA	TRBJ2-7	CASSLNYNRLYEQYF	TGTGCCAGCAGTTTAAACTACAACCGCCTTTACGAGCAGTACTTC
TRBV12-3/TRBV12-4	many	NA	TRBJ2-1	CASSSGQQREQFF	TGTGCCAGCAGTTCAGGGCAGCAAAGGGAGCAGTTCTTC
TRBV3-1	many	TRBD2	TRBJ2-1	CASSLPSGSYNEQFF	TGTGCCAGCAGCCTCCCTAGCGGCAGTTACAATGAGCAGTTCTTC
TRBV5-6	many	TRBD2	TRBJ2-7	CASSSPSGRAYEQYF	TGTGCCAGCAGCTCCCCTAGCGGGAGGGCCTACGAGCAGTACTTC
TRBV19	few	TRBD2	TRBJ2-1	CASTRTSGSPYNEQFF	TGTGCCAGTACCCGGACTAGTGGTAGCCCCTACAATGAGCAGTTCTTC
TRBV2	many	NA	TRBJ1-6	CASSEFGGRSPLHF	TGTGCCAGCAGTGAGTTTGGTGGACGTTCACCCCTCCACTTT
TRBV19	NA	TRBD1	TRBJ2-1	CASSIAERDRQFF	TGTGCCAGTAGTATAGCGGAAAGGGACAGGCAGTTCTTC
TRBV3-1	many	NA	TRBJ2-4	CASSQLGDENIQYF	TGTGCCAGCAGCCAATTGGGAGATGAAAACATTCAGTACTTC
TRBV9	many	NA	TRBJ2-3	CASSDRRDTTDTQYF	TGTGCCAGCAGCGATCGGCGGGACACCACAGATACGCAGTATTTT
TRBV28	many	NA	TRBJ1-5	CASSSYRVSQPQHF	TGTGCCAGCAGTTCCTACAGGGTCTCTCAGCCCCAGCATTTT
TRBV7-1	NA	TRBD2	TRBJ2-5	CASSSTPRVAGGQTQGGILETQYF	TGTGCCAGCAGCTCGACCCCGCGGGTAGCGGGAGGACAAACACAAGGTGGGATCTTGGAGACCCAGTACTTC
TRBV5-1	many	TRBD2	TRBJ2-2	CASSSGLAVLVGELFF	TGCGCCAGCAGCTCCGGACTAGCGGTATTGGTGGGGGAGCTGTTTTTT
TRBV20-1	NA	TRBD2	TRBJ2-5	CSARGSGGPETQYF	TGCAGTGCTAGGGGATCGGGGGGGCCCGAGACCCAGTACTTC
TRBV20-1	many	NA	TRBJ2-3	CSAQLQRKGVSQYF	TGCAGTGCCCAGTTGCAGCGGAAGGGGGTGTCGCAGTATTTT
TRBV7-9	many	TRBD1	TRBJ2-3	CASSAPGQGRADTQYF	TGTGCCAGCAGCGCCCCGGGACAGGGGAGGGCAGATACGCAGTATTTT
TRBV5-1	many	NA	TRBJ2-1	CASSLAPLNEQFF	TGCGCCAGCAGCTTGGCTCCACTGAATGAGCAGTTCTTC
TRBV27	NA	TRBD2	TRBJ2-5	CASSPGHGGETQYF	TGTGCCAGCAGTCCCGGACACGGGGGGGAGACCCAGTACTTC
TRBV20-1	few	TRBD1	TRBJ1-5	CSAKLDRGDSNQPQHF	TGCAGTGCCAAGTTAGACAGGGGTGATAGCAATCAGCCCCAGCATTTT
TRBV5-6	many	TRBD2	TRBJ2-2	CASSTIASGIFLGGELFF	TGTGCCAGCAGTACAATAGCAAGCGGGATCTTCTTGGGCGGGGAGCTGTTTTTT
TRBV7-2	many	NA	TRBJ1-5	CASSLGGRSEPQHF	TGTGCCAGCAGCTTAGGTGGTCGGAGTGAGCCCCAGCATTTT
TRBV11-3	NA	TRBD1	TRBJ2-1	CASSGDRDNEQFF	TGTGCCAGCAGTGGGGACAGGGACAATGAGCAGTTCTTC
TRBV4-2	many	TRBD2	TRBJ2-3	CASSPPGGADTQYF	TGTGCCAGCAGCCCGCCGGGAGGGGCAGATACGCAGTATTTT
TRBV10-2	once	TRBD1	TRBJ2-1	CASTSERGLYNEQFF	TGCGCCAGCACCTCCGAGAGGGGGCTCTACAATGAGCAGTTCTTC
TRBV7-9	many	TRBD1	TRBJ1-2	CASSRAGTAENYGYTF	TGTGCCAGCAGCAGAGCCGGGACAGCCGAAAACTATGGCTACACCTTC
TRBV5-6	few	NA	TRBJ2-4	CASSFRRLVAKNIQYF	TGTGCCAGCAGCTTTCGCCGACTAGTAGCCAAAAACATTCAGTACTTC
TRBV11-2	many	NA	TRBJ1-3	CASSLSPGARNTIYF	TGTGCCAGCAGCTTAAGTCCGGGGGCCCGGAACACCATATATTTT
TRBV20-1	many	NA	TRBJ2-5	CSASRTGRETQYF	TGCAGTGCTAGTCGGACCGGCCGGGAGACCCAGTACTTC
TRBV30	NA	NA	TRBJ2-5	CAWRGKGSRETQYF	TGTGCCTGGAGGGGAAAAGGCTCCCGAGAGACCCAGTACTTC
TRBV7-9	few	TRBD2	TRBJ2-1	CASSPGTSINEQFF	TGTGCCAGCAGCCCCGGGACTAGCATCAATGAGCAGTTCTTC
TRBV12-3/TRBV12-4	many	NA	TRBJ2-5	CASTILGETQYF	TGTGCCAGCACGATCCTCGGGGAGACCCAGTACTTC
TRBV12-3/TRBV12-4	few	NA	TRBJ1-5	CASSLNQRPQHF	TGTGCCAGCAGTTTAAATCAACGGCCCCAGCATTTT
TRBV5-1	many	NA	TRBJ1-2	CASSLDTGLGYTF	TGCGCCAGCAGCTTGGATACGGGCTTGGGCTACACCTTC